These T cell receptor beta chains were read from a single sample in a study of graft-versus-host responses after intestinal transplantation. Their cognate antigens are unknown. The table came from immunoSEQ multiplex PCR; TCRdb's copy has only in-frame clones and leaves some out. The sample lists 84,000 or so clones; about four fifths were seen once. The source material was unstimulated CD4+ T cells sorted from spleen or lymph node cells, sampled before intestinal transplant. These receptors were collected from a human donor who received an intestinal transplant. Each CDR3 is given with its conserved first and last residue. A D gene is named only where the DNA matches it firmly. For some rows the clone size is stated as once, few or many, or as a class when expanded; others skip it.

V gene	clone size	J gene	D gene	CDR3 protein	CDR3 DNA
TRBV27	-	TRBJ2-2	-	CASSYVTTQTGELFF	TGTGCCAGCAGTTACGTCACTACCCAAACCGGGGAGCTGTTTTTT
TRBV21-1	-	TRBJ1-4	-	CASPGALQGGEKLFF	TGTGCCAGCCCAGGGGCTCTTCAGGGTGGTGAAAAACTGTTTTTT
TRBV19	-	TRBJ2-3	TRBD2	CASSISTSGDTQYF	TGTGCCAGTAGTATATCGACTAGCGGAGATACGCAGTATTTT
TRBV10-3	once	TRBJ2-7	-	CAISESDLRPGDEQYF	TGTGCCATCAGTGAGTCGGACCTAAGGCCGGGGGACGAGCAGTACTTC
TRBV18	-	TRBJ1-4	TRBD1	CASSPIPQGANEKLFF	TGTGCCAGCTCCCCAATACCTCAGGGGGCTAATGAAAAACTGTTTTTT
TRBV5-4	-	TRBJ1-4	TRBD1	CASSLGTGRDEKLFF	TGTGCCAGCAGCTTGGGGACAGGGAGGGATGAAAAACTGTTTTTT
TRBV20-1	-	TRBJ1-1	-	CSARGDREAFF	TGCAGTGCTAGAGGTGACAGGGAAGCTTTCTTT
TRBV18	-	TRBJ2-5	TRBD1	CASSLKTGVGTQYF	TGTGCCAGCTCCCTCAAGACAGGGGTCGGGACCCAGTACTTC
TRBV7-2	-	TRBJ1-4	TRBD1	CASSRTGQRNEKLFF	TGTGCCAGCAGCCGGACGGGACAGCGAAATGAAAAACTGTTTTTT
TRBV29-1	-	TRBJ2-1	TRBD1	CSSGTGDNEQFF	TGCAGCTCCGGGACAGGGGACAATGAGCAGTTCTTC
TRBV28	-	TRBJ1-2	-	CASSLGPGMGYTF	TGTGCCAGCAGTTTAGGCCCAGGGATGGGCTACACCTTC
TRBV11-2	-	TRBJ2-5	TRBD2	CASTPIAGRGQETQYF	TGTGCCAGCACTCCTATAGCGGGACGCGGTCAAGAGACCCAGTACTTC
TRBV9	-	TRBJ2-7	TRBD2	CASSVGGLAEPYEQYF	TGTGCCAGCAGCGTAGGAGGACTAGCGGAGCCCTACGAGCAGTACTTC
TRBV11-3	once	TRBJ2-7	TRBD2	CASSLAGGRDYEQYF	TGTGCCAGCAGCTTAGCCGGGGGGAGGGACTACGAGCAGTACTTC
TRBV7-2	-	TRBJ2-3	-	CASSYRLGYTQYF	TGTGCCAGCAGCTACCGACTCGGGTATACGCAGTATTTT
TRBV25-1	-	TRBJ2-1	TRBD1	CASRAGGSRANEQFF	TGTGCCAGCAGGGCAGGGGGATCAAGGGCCAATGAGCAGTTCTTC
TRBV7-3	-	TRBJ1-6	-	CASSLNGQYNSPLHF	TGTGCCAGCAGCTTAAATGGACAGTATAATTCACCCCTCCACTTT
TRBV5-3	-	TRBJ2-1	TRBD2	CARSPTPLSGRDQFF	TGTGCCAGAAGCCCCACCCCTCTTAGCGGGAGGGATCAGTTCTTC
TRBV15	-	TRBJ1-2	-	CATSRDRQAYGYTF	TGTGCCACCAGCAGAGATCGGCAGGCCTATGGCTACACCTTC
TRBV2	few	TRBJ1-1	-	CASREGRWVTEAFF	TGTGCCAGCAGGGAGGGCAGGTGGGTCACTGAAGCTTTCTTT
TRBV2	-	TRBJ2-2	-	CASSELDVGELFF	TGTGCCAGCAGTGAACTAGACGTGGGGGAGCTGTTTTTT
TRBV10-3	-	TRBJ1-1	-	CAISGASAGAFF	TGTGCCATCAGTGGAGCGTCGGCGGGAGCTTTCTTT
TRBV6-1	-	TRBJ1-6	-	CASSPRVDSPLHF	TGTGCCAGCAGTCCCAGGGTTGATTCACCCCTCCACTTT
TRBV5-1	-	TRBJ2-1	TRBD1	CASSRDRGPDEQFF	TGCGCCAGCAGCCGGGACAGGGGGCCAGATGAGCAGTTCTTC
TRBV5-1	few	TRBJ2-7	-	CASSAGRNYEQYF	TGCGCCAGCAGCGCGGGACGGAACTACGAGCAGTACTTC
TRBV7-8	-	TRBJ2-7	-	CASSLLLAATYEQYF	TGTGCCAGCAGCTTATTGTTGGCAGCGACCTACGAGCAGTACTTC
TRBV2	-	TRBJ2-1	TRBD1	CASKNDRGSYNEQFF	TGTGCCAGCAAAAATGACAGGGGCTCCTACAATGAGCAGTTCTTC
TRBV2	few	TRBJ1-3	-	CASSELVGSGNTIYF	TGTGCCAGCAGTGAACTGGTCGGCTCTGGAAACACCATATATTTT
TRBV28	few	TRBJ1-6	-	CASSSGGRAVLPLHF	TGTGCCAGCAGTTCGGGCGGCAGGGCGGTATTACCCCTCCACTTT
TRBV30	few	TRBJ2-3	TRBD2	CAWRMTSGGVYTQYF	TGTGCCTGGAGGATGACTAGCGGGGGGGTTTATACGCAGTATTTT
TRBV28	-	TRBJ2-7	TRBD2	CASSSGAYYEQYF	TGTGCCAGCTCGAGCGGGGCCTACTACGAGCAGTACTTC
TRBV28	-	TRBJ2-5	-	CASSATGYQETQYF	TGTGCCAGCAGTGCAACGGGGTACCAAGAGACCCAGTACTTC
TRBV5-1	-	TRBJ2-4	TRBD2	CASRLDVGGKNIQYF	TGCGCCAGCAGGTTGGATGTGGGAGGGAAAAACATTCAGTACTTC
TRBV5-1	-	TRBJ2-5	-	CASNTGAGETQYF	TGCGCCAGCAATACAGGAGCCGGGGAGACCCAGTACTTC
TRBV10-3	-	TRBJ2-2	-	CAIGGARGELFF	TGTGCCATCGGTGGAGCGAGGGGGGAGCTGTTTTTT
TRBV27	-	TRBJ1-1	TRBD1	CASSPTGGWNTEAFF	TGTGCCAGCAGTCCCACAGGGGGATGGAACACTGAAGCTTTCTTT